These 25 T cell receptor beta chains share one sample of origin, sequenced in a study of T-cell reconstitution after alpha-beta-depleted transplantation in children. TCRbeta library construction was performed incorporating unique molecular identifiers. TCRdb independently ran MiXCR on the PCR reads; one entry per CDR3 protein. The sample lists approximately 350,000 distinct CDR3 sequences; around 15% were seen once. The sequencing used PBMCs, mostly from graft donor cells, collected 360 days after TCRalphabeta/CD19-depleted stem cell transplant. The receptors stem from a male patient aged 2 to 9 who had a stem cell transplant for acute lymphoblastic leukemia, so the T cells may come from the graft donor.

This clonotype was seen ten or more times. This chain joins TRBV10-3 and TRBJ2-3; D possibly uses TRBD1 or TRBD2 (5 bases each). CDR1 is ENHRY and CDR2 is SYGVKD in the germline V gene. The CDR3 runs to 16 residues. V lost 0 bases and J 1 base, leaving 11 bases between the germline ends. Here the CDR3 DNA reads TGTGCCATCAGTGAGTCGAGTCGAGGGGGCACAGATACGCAGTATTTT. It encodes CAISESSRGGTDTQYF.

The sample holds many counts of this clonotype. This chain connects TRBV15 to TRBJ1-1; D possibly corresponds to TRBD1 (5 bases). CDR1 is LNHNV, CDR2 YYDKDF, per germline (reference sequence). This CDR3 contains 15 residues. The germline V and J ends were trimmed by 5 bases and 4 bases, with 17 bases remaining between them. CDR3 region: CATSGRLPGTTEAFF. In DNA, the CDR3 is TGTGCCACCAGCGGAAGGTTGCCAGGGACCACTGAAGCTTTCTTT.

The DNA of the CDR3 is TGCGCCAGCAGCCAAGGCCTGGGCGGGAGGGGCACAGATACGCAGTATTTT. Its translation: CASSQGLGGRGTDTQYF. The chain is built from TRBV4-3 and TRBJ2-3, with 9 bases matching TRBD2. CDR1 is LGHNA and CDR2 is YSLEER in the germline V gene. The CDR3 length is 17 residues. The ends lost 1 base at V and 1 base at J; junction bases unmatched: 6.

V is TRBV10-2 and J is TRBJ1-3, with D hard to call. The CDR3 has 13 amino acids. Germline CDR1 and CDR2: WSHSY and SAAADI. Deletions cut 3 bases from V and 3 bases from J, with 6 bases between. In DNA form, the CDR3 reads TGCGCCAGCAGTGAACCTAGTGGAAACACCATATATTTT. Its translation is CASSEPSGNTIYF.

V and J are TRBV4-3 and TRBJ2-1, with 9 bases lining up with TRBD1. The CDR3 length is 18 residues. Per germline, CDR1 LGHNA and CDR2 YSLEER. Trimming cost V 1 base and J 3 bases; bases outside gene matches: 10. In DNA, the CDR3 is TGCGCCAGCAGCCAAGTTCCGCCGGGACAGGGTTTCTACAATGAGCAGTTCTTC. It specifies CASSQVPPGQGFYNEQFF.

This clonotype has ten or more counts. The chain combines TRBV6-2 or TRBV6-3 with TRBJ2-1; 7 nucleotides match TRBD2. CDR1 and CDR2 from the germline V gene are MNHEY and SVGEGT. The CDR3 runs 14 residues. The J segment lost 4 bases and the V segment lost 7 bases, leaving 7 bases of the junction unmatched. CDR3 region: CASNRPSGYNEQFF. CDR3 nucleotides: TGTGCCAGCAACCGTCCTAGCGGTTACAATGAGCAGTTCTTC.

This clonotype was seen more than once but under ten times. The CDR3 coding sequence is TGTGCCAGCAGTTACGGTGGCTCGCCTTCGAGGCAGTACTTC. It specifies CASSYGGSPSRQYF. The chain uses TRBV6-5 and TRBJ2-7; D is unclear. Looked up from germline, CDR1 is MNHEY and CDR2 is SVGAGI. This CDR3 contains 14 residues. V was clipped by 2 bases and J by 9 bases, with 17 bases between them.

V gene TRBV25-1 combines with J gene TRBJ2-7, with a possible D match to TRBD2 (6 bases). Germline lookup yields CDR1 MGHDK and CDR2 SYGVNS. The V gene lost 5 bases and the J gene lost 2 bases, with 16 bases spanning the gap. The CDR3 is 15 amino acids. The CDR3 DNA follows: TGTGCCAGCAGTCCCACTACAACGGGGGCCTACGAGCAGTACTTC. It is translated as CASSPTTTGAYEQYF.

This chain connects TRBV20-1 to TRBJ2-3; tentatively, D is TRBD2 (6 bases). The germline V gene encodes CDR1 DFQATT and CDR2 SNEGSKA (reference sequence). The CDR3 spans 12 residues. The V end was cut by 5 bases, the J end by 6 bases, with 12 bases between. CDR3 sequence reads: CSAWRTTDTQYF. CDR3 DNA: TGCAGTGCTTGGAGGACTACCGATACGCAGTATTTT.

The chain couples TRBV28 to TRBJ2-2, with 10 positions matching TRBD2. Per germline, CDR1 MDHEN and CDR2 SYDVKM. The CDR3 length is 17 residues. V shed 6 bases and J 4 bases; nucleotides not matched to a gene: 11. The CDR3 region is CASSAGGLAGATGELFF. The CDR3 DNA reads TGTGCCAGCAGCGCGGGGGGGCTAGCGGGAGCCACCGGGGAGCTGTTTTTT. The variable domain in full, completed from reference TRBV28 and TRBJ2-2, reads DVKVTQSSRYLVKRTGEKVFLECVQDMDHENMFWYRQDPGLGLRLIYFSYDVKMKEKGDIPEGYSVSREKKERFSLILESASTNQTSMYLCASSAGGLAGATGELFFGEGSRLTVL.

This clonotype was found a few times. The chain links TRBV20-1 to TRBJ1-2; TRBD1 matches at 9 bases. The CDR3 spans 14 residues. Germline V gives CDR1 DFQATT, CDR2 SNEGSKA (reference sequence). The V segment lost 3 bases and the J segment 5 bases; nucleotides outside the gene matches: 7. The CDR3 DNA follows: TGCAGTGCTAGTCCGGGACAGGGATATTATGGCTACACCTTC. Translating gives CSASPGQGYYGYTF.

This clonotype was found many times. The genes are TRBV4-3 and TRBJ2-1; TRBD2 aligns across 13 bases. The germline V gene encodes CDR1 LGHNA and CDR2 YSLEER. With V trimmed by 3 bases and J by 7 bases, 6 bases remained unmatched. The CDR3 covers 16 residues. DNA of the CDR3: TGCGCCAGCAGCCATCCAGGACTAGCGGGAGTAAATGAGCAGTTCTTC. It codes for CASSHPGLAGVNEQFF.

The chain uses TRBV5-4 and TRBJ2-3; D possibly matches TRBD1 or TRBD2 (5 bases each). V dropped 4 bases and J dropped 5 bases, with 17 bases sitting between them. The CDR3 consists of 15 residues. Germline CDR1 is SGHNT and CDR2 is YYREEE (reference sequence). The CDR3 DNA reads TGTGCCAGCAGCCGGGACCTCCCATCCGGAGATACGCAGTATTTT. Its translation: CASSRDLPSGDTQYF. The whole variable domain, filled in from reference TRBV5-4 and TRBJ2-3, reads ETGVTQSPTHLIKTRGQQVTLRCSSQSGHNTVSWYQQALGQGPQFIFQYYREEENGRGNFPPRFSGLQFPNYSSELNVNALELDDSALYLCASSRDLPSGDTQYFGPGTRLTVL.

This clonotype has a count of ten or more. The V and J genes are TRBV6-2 or TRBV6-3 and TRBJ2-1, with TRBD2 identical over 10 bases. Germline V gene data show CDR1 as MNHEY and CDR2 as SVGEGT. There are 14 residues in the CDR3. V trimming: 6 bases; J trimming: 9 bases; junction bases outside the gene matches: 8. The CDR3 bases are TGTGCCAGCAGCGCACTAGCGGGAAGGGGTGAGCAGTTCTTC. Translated: CASSALAGRGEQFF.

This clonotype was counted a few times. V usage is TRBV9 and J usage is TRBJ2-7, with 9 bases matching TRBD1. Germline V gives CDR1 SGDLS, CDR2 YYNGEE. This CDR3 is 15 amino acids long. With V trimmed by 4 bases and J by 3 bases, 8 bases remained unmatched. Here the CDR3 reads CASSPWTGEVYEQYF. DNA of the CDR3: TGTGCCAGCAGCCCTTGGACAGGGGAAGTCTACGAGCAGTACTTC. Filled out from reference TRBV9 and TRBJ2-7, the complete variable domain reads DSGVTQTPKHLITATGQRVTLRCSPRSGDLSVYWYQQSLDQGLQFLIQYYNGEERAKGNILERFSAQQFPDLHSELNLSSLELGDSALYFCASSPWTGEVYEQYFGPGTRLTVT.

V is TRBV4-1 and J is TRBJ2-7; the match to TRBD2 covers 9 bases. Unmatched junction bases numbered 13, after V lost 0 bases and J lost 7 bases. CDR1 MGHRA and CDR2 YSYEKL come from the germline V gene. The CDR3 sequence is 17 residues long. Written as DNA, the CDR3 is TGCGCCAGCAGCCAAGAAGGATCTGCGGGAGGGTTGGGAGAGCAGTACTTC. This codes for CASSQEGSAGGLGEQYF.

In this sample, this clonotype turned up a few times. The gene calls are TRBV20-1 and TRBJ2-3; D unresolved. The CDR3 has 17 residues. Germline values: CDR1 DFQATT, CDR2 SNEGSKA (reference sequence). Trimming took off 5 bases at V and 2 bases at J, with 23 bases between the two ends. The CDR3 DNA reads as TGCAGTGCTCCACGGCCCCTAGGGAAGAGGACCACAGATACGCAGTATTTT. This encodes CSAPRPLGKRTTDTQYF.

This chain joins TRBV7-8 and TRBJ2-3; possibly TRBD1 for D (5 bases). Germline V gene data show CDR1 as SGHVS and CDR2 as FQNEAQ. The V gene lost 5 bases and the J gene lost 1 base, with 10 bases spanning the gap. This CDR3 contains 14 residues. The CDR3 loop is CASSTDSRTDTQYF. For the CDR3, the DNA is TGTGCCAGCAGCACAGACAGTCGCACAGATACGCAGTATTTT.

This clonotype was detected ten times or more. This sequence joins TRBV18 and TRBJ1-1, with D unresolved. V was trimmed by 3 bases and J by 2 bases, leaving 7 bases between them. The CDR3 spans 13 residues. The germline V gene encodes CDR1 KGHSH and CDR2 LQKENI. CDR3 in amino acids: CASSPKANTEAFF. The CDR3 DNA sequence: TGTGCCAGCTCACCCAAGGCTAACACTGAAGCTTTCTTT.

This clonotype has just a few counts. The V gene is TRBV27, the J gene TRBJ2-5, with D possibly being TRBD1 (5 bases). Trimming left V 0 bases short and J 5 bases short, with 13 bases between. Germline V gives CDR1 MNHEY, CDR2 SMNVEV (reference sequence). CDR3 length: 15 residues. The CDR3 DNA reads as TGTGCCAGCAGTTTATCGCTAGGGGCCGGGGAGACCCAGTACTTC. The encoded protein is CASSLSLGAGETQYF.

This clonotype was seen many times. The chain has TRBV24-1 and TRBJ2-3, with D perhaps TRBD1 or TRBD2 (5 bases each). In germline, CDR1 is KGHDR, CDR2 SFDVKD. This CDR3 is built from 16 residues. Trimming removed 1 base from V and 2 bases from J, with 12 bases in between. In DNA, the CDR3 is TGTGCCACCAGTGATTTAGGTAGAGGGGTCACAGATACGCAGTATTTT. It yields the protein CATSDLGRGVTDTQYF.

This clonotype was counted at least ten times. This chain connects TRBV12-3 or TRBV12-4 to TRBJ2-7; 7 bases map to TRBD1. Trimming removed 3 bases from V and 9 bases from J; junction bases left unmatched: 5. This CDR3 has 12 residues. This chain's CDR3 is CASSFGQALQYF. The CDR3 DNA follows: TGTGCCAGCAGTTTCGGACAGGCCCTGCAGTACTTC.

The genes are TRBV24-1 and TRBJ2-1; no reliable D call. Trimming took 3 bases from V and 4 from J, leaving 6 bases between them. The CDR3 is 13 amino acids. Germline assignment: CDR1 KGHDR and CDR2 SFDVKD. CDR3 residues: CATSDPLYNEQFF. For the CDR3, the DNA is TGTGCCACCAGTGATCCATTATACAATGAGCAGTTCTTC.

The table lists this clonotype with a few counts. The chain couples TRBV25-1 to TRBJ2-1, with D possibly being TRBD1 or TRBD2 (6 bases each). V shed 7 bases and J shed 5 bases, with 12 bases lying between them. The germline CDR1 and CDR2 sequences are MGHDK and SYGVNS. CDR3 length equals 13 residues. The CDR3 nucleotides are TGTGCCAGCAAGTGGGGGGCACACAATGAGCAGTTCTTC. It yields the protein CASKWGAHNEQFF.

This clonotype has just a few counts. The CDR3 region has the DNA TGCAGTGCTAGAGCCGGGACTAGCATCTACAATGAGCAGTTCTTC. This encodes CSARAGTSIYNEQFF. The rearrangement links TRBV20-1 to TRBJ2-1; TRBD2 aligns across 9 bases. The CDR3 has 15 amino acids. Germline lookup yields CDR1 DFQATT and CDR2 SNEGSKA (reference sequence). Trimming removed 1 base from V and 3 bases from J; junction bases left unmatched: 4.